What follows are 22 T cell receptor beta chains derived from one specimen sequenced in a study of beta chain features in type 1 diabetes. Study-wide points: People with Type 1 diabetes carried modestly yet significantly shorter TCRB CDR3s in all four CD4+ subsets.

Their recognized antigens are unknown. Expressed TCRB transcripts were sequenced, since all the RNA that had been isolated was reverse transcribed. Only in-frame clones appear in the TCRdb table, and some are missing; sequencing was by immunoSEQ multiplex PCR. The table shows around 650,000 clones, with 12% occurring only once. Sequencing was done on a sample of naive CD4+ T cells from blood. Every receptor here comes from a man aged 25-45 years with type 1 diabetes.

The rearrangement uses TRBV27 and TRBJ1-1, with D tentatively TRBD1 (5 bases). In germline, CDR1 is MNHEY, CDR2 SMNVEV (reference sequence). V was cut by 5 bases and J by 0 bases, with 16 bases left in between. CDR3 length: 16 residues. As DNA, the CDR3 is TGTGCCAGCAGTCCCTCGGGGACGGTTGTGAACACTGAAGCTTTCTTT. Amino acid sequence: CASSPSGTVVNTEAFF.

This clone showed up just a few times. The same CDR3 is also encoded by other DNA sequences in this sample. Written as DNA, the CDR3 is TGTGCCAGCAGTTGGGGCACTGAAGCTTTCTTT. Its translation is CASSWGTEAFF. V is TRBV6-5 and J is TRBJ1-1; D gene unclear. CDR1 is MNHEY, CDR2 SVGAGI, per germline. The V and J ends lost 4 bases and 4 bases respectively, with 4 bases between them. The CDR3 extends over 11 amino acids.

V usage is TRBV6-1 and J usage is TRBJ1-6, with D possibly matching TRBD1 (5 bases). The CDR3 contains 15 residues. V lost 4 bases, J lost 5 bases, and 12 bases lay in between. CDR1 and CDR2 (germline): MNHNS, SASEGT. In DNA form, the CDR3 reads TGTGCCAGCAGTGCCTTCGGGACCAATAATTCACCCCTCCACTTT. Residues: CASSAFGTNNSPLHF.

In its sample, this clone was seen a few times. The CDR3 sequence: CATSREPSLGYGLIVSSPLHF. CDR3 DNA sequence: TGTGCCACCAGCAGAGAACCATCGCTGGGCTACGGCCTAATAGTCAGTTCACCCCTCCACTTT. This chain joins TRBV15 and TRBJ1-6, with D uncertain. CDR1 is LNHNV and CDR2 is YYDKDF in the germline V gene (reference sequence). The CDR3 is made up of 21 amino acids. V lost 0 bases to trimming and J lost 9 bases, with 30 bases between them.

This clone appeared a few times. The CDR3 DNA follows: TGTGCCAGCAGCGAACAGGGACTAGCTAACTATGGCTACACCTTC. Its translation: CASSEQGLANYGYTF. The gene calls are TRBV7-9 and TRBJ1-2; tentatively, D is TRBD1 (6 bases). Trimming left V 5 bases short and J 0 bases short, with 13 bases between. This CDR3 is built from 15 residues. Germline V gene sequence: CDR1 SEHNR, CDR2 FQNEAQ (reference sequence).

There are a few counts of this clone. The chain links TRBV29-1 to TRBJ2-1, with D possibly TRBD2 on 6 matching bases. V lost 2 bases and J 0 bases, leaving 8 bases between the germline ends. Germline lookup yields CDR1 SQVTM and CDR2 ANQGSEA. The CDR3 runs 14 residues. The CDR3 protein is CSVERRDSYNEQFF. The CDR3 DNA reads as TGCAGCGTTGAAAGGAGGGACTCCTACAATGAGCAGTTCTTC.

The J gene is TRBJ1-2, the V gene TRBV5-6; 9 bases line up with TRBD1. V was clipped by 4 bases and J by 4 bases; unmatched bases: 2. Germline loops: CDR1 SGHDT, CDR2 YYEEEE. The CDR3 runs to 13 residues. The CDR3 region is CASSPDRGYGYTF. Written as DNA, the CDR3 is TGTGCCAGCAGCCCGGACAGGGGCTATGGCTACACCTTC.

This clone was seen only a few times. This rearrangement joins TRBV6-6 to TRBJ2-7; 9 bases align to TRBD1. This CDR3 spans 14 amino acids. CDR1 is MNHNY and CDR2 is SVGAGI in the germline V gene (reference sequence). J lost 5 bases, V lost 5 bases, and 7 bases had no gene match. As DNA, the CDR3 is TGTGCCAGCAGTCCCGGGACAGGGAGCGACGAGCAGTACTTC. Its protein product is CASSPGTGSDEQYF.

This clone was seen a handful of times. Here the CDR3 DNA reads TGTGCCTGGACGGGACTGTCAGACTACGAGCAGTACTTC. Its protein product is CAWTGLSDYEQYF. The chain has TRBV30 and TRBJ2-7; D might be TRBD2 (6 bases). The length of the CDR3 is 13 residues. The germline V and J ends were trimmed by 4 bases and 3 bases, with 13 bases remaining between them. Germline V gene data show CDR1 as GTSNPN and CDR2 as SVGIG (reference sequence). Full variable domain (outside the CDR3, taken from reference TRBV30 and TRBJ2-7): SQTIHQWPATLVQPVGSPLSLECTVEGTSNPNLYWYRQAAGRGLQLLFYSVGIGQISSEVPQNLSASRPQDRQFILSSKKLLLSDSGFYLCAWTGLSDYEQYFGPGTRLTVT.

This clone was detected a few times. The CDR3 nucleotides read TGCGCCAGCAGCCAGTGGCAGGCGGAATGGACCAAAAACATTCAGTACTTC. Translating gives CASSQWQAEWTKNIQYF. The gene calls are TRBV4-3 and TRBJ2-4; the D is unclear. This CDR3 has 17 amino acids. The V gene's germline CDR1 is LGHNA and CDR2 YSLEER. The ends were cut back, 3 bases at V and 2 bases at J, with 17 bases in the middle.

The CDR3 reads CSARGGQTQHF. Here the CDR3 DNA reads TGCAGTGCTAGAGGTGGCCAGACCCAGCATTTT. This rearrangement joins TRBV20-1 to TRBJ1-5, with no clear D. The CDR3 totals 11 residues. Germline V gene lookup returns CDR1 DFQATT and CDR2 SNEGSKA (reference sequence). V lost 1 base to trimming and J lost 11 bases, with 9 bases between them.

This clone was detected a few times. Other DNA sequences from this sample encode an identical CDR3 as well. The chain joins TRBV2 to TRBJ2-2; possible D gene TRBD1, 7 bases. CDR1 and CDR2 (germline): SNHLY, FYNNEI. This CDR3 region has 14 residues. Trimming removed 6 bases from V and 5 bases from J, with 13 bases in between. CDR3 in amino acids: CASSRQGGTGELFF. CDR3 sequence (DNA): TGTGCCAGCAGCAGACAGGGAGGAACCGGGGAGCTGTTTTTT.

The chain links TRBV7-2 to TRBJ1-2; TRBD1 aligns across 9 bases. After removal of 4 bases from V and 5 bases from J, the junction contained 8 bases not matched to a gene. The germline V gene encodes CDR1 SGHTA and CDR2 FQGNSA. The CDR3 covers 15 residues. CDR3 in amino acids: CASSSRPGQGYGYTF. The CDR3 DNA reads TGTGCCAGCAGCTCCCGACCGGGACAGGGATATGGCTACACCTTC.

The CDR3 spells CASSFPGPASTDTQYF. CDR3 coding DNA: TGTGCCAGCAGTTTCCCTGGGCCGGCTAGCACAGATACGCAGTATTTT. This chain connects TRBV28 to TRBJ2-3; D gene ambiguous. Germline V gene sequence: CDR1 MDHEN, CDR2 SYDVKM. The V end lost 3 bases, the J end lost 0 bases, and 13 bases lay between the germline ends. CDR3 length equals 16 residues. Drawing the rest from reference TRBV28 and TRBJ2-3, the complete variable domain is DVKVTQSSRYLVKRTGEKVFLECVQDMDHENMFWYRQDPGLGLRLIYFSYDVKMKEKGDIPEGYSVSREKKERFSLILESASTNQTSMYLCASSFPGPASTDTQYFGPGTRLTVL.

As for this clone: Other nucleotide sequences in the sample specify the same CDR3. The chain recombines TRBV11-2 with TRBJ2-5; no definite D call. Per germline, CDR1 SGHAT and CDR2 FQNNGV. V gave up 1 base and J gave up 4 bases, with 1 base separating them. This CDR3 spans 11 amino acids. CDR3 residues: CASSLGETQYF. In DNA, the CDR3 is TGTGCCAGCAGCTTAGGAGAGACCCAGTACTTC.

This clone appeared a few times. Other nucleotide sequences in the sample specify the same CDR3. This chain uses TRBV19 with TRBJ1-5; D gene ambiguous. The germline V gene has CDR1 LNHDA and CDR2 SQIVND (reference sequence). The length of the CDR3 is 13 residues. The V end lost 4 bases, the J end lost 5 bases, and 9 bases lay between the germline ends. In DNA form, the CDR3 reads TGTGCCAGTAGTAATGAGGGATATCAGCCCCAGCATTTT. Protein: CASSNEGYQPQHF.

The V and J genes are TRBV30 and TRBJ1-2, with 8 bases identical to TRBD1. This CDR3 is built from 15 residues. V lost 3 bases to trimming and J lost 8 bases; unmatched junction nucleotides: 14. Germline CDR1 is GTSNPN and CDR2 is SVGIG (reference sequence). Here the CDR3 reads CAWSPGQGESYGYTF. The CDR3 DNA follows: TGTGCCTGGAGCCCCGGACAGGGAGAGAGCTACGGCTACACCTTC.

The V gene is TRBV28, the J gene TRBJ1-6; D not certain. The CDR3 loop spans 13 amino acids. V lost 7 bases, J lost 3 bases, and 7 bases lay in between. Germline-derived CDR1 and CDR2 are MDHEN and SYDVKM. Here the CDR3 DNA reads TGTGCCAGCATTGGTGACTATAATTCACCCCTCCACTTT. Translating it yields CASIGDYNSPLHF. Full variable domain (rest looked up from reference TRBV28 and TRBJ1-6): DVKVTQSSRYLVKRTGEKVFLECVQDMDHENMFWYRQDPGLGLRLIYFSYDVKMKEKGDIPEGYSVSREKKERFSLILESASTNQTSMYLCASIGDYNSPLHFGNGTRLTVT.

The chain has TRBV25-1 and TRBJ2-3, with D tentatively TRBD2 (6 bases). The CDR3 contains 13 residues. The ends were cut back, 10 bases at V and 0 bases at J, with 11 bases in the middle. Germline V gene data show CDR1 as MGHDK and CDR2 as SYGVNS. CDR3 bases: TGTGCCACGGGACTCCCTAGCACAGATACGCAGTATTTT. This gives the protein CATGLPSTDTQYF.

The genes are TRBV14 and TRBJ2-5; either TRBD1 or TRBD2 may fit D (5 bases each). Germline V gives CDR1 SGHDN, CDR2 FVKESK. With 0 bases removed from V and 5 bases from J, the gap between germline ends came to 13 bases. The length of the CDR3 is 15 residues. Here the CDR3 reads CASSQERGSVETQYF. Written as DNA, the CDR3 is TGTGCCAGCAGCCAAGAGAGGGGCTCAGTGGAGACCCAGTACTTC.

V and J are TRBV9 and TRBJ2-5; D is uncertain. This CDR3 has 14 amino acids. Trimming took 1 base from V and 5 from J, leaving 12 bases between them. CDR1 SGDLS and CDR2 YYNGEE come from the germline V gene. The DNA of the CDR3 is TGTGCCAGCAGCGTAAGGCCGACCGAGGAGACCCAGTACTTC. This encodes CASSVRPTEETQYF.

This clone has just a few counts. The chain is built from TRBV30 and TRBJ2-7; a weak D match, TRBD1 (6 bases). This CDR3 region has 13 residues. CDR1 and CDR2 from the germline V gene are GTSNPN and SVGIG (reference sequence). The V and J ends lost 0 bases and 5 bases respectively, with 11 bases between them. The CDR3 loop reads CAWSVTGSDEQYF. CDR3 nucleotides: TGTGCCTGGAGTGTAACAGGGAGTGACGAGCAGTACTTC.